The rows below give T cell receptor beta chains drawn from one sample of a study of T-cell memory formation after mild COVID-19. MiXCR was run by TCRdb on the 5' RACE reads, yielding one entry per CDR3 protein. This table has 450,000 to 650,000 distinct CDR3 sequences, over 15% appearing once. Sample: PBMCs or a T cell subset sorted from them (not recorded which). These receptors were taken from an adult woman who had mild COVID-19 (a few samples of this study predate the infection). Cell type and time point are not known. Each CDR3 is given with its conserved first and last residue. The D gene is left open where the match is weak. Where a row states a size, it is once, few, many or the class of an expanded clone; other rows omit it.

TRBV5-5	TRBJ1-1	NA	NA	TGTGCCAGCAGCTTGGTAATCGGGGGTGCGAACACTGAAGCTTTCTTT	CASSLVIGGANTEAFF
TRBV3-1	TRBJ2-4	NA	NA	TGTGCCAGCAGCCAAGATCGGGACATTCAGTACTTC	CASSQDRDIQYF
TRBV19	TRBJ2-7	TRBD2	NA	TGTGCCAGTCTGAGCCTAGCGGGAAACGAGCAGTACTTC	CASLSLAGNEQYF
TRBV20-1	TRBJ1-1	TRBD1	few	TGCAGTGCCCCTGCAGGGACAGGGAACACTGAAGCTTTCTTT	CSAPAGTGNTEAFF
TRBV5-4	TRBJ2-5	TRBD1	NA	TGTGCCAGCAGCTTACAGGGGCCGAGGCAAGAGACCCAGTACTTC	CASSLQGPRQETQYF
TRBV7-8	TRBJ2-6	NA	few	TGTGCCAGCAGCTTAGCGGGGCTCTCTGGGGCCAACGTCCTGACTTTC	CASSLAGLSGANVLTF
TRBV6-5	TRBJ2-2	NA	NA	TGTGCCAGCTTTCACGGGGGCACCGGGGAGCTGTTTTTT	CASFHGGTGELFF
TRBV30	TRBJ2-7	NA	few	TGTGCCTGGAGCGCGGGACCAAAGATTCAGTACTTC	CAWSAGPKIQYF
TRBV20-1	TRBJ2-7	TRBD2	NA	TGCAGTCGCCCCGCCCAGCGGGGAAACCCCTACGAGCAGTACTTC	CSRPAQRGNPYEQYF
TRBV7-3	TRBJ2-3	NA	many	TGTGCCAGCAGCTTGGACCCCACAGATACGCAGTATTTT	CASSLDPTDTQYF
TRBV5-1	TRBJ2-1	TRBD1	NA	TGCGCCAGCAGCTTGGGGACAGGACTTTCCTACAATGAGCAGTTCTTC	CASSLGTGLSYNEQFF
TRBV15	TRBJ2-2	TRBD2	NA	TGTGCCACCAGCAGAGATTTACTAGCGGGGGACACCGGGGAGCTGTTTTTT	CATSRDLLAGDTGELFF
TRBV27	TRBJ2-1	TRBD2	NA	TGTGCCAGCAGTTTCCACCTGACTAGCGGGAACAATGAGCAGTTCTTC	CASSFHLTSGNNEQFF